This TCR beta chain came from a study of T cells after yellow fever vaccination. Study information: SMART-Seq v4 Ultra Low Input handled preparation of low-cell-number fractions. General observations from the study: Most clones from primary vaccination were detected again post-booster (roughly 96% CD4, 88% CD8).

As regards this clonotype: Its antigen remains unknown.

The germline V gene encodes CDR1 SGHRS and CDR2 YFSETQ. Trimming stripped 4 bases from V and 4 bases from J, with 25 bases between. The CDR3 consists of 18 residues. TCRdb re-derived calls from the 5' RACE reads in MiXCR, one entry per CDR3 protein. The sample carries 150,000 or so distinct CDR3 sequences, around 9.3% recorded once. The sequence came from a man aged 18 to 35 who received the YFV17D yellow fever vaccine. The chain recombines TRBV5-1 with TRBJ2-3; the D is unclear. Sequencing was performed on CD8+ T cells sorted from PBMCs, taken 45 days after the yellow fever booster vaccination. CDR3 in DNA: TGCGCCAGCAGCACAAATCCGGGCTCTCATTTGGGCGCAGATACGCAGTATTTT. Protein product: CASSTNPGSHLGADTQYF.